This TCR beta chain came from a study of T cell changes during pregnancy in multiple sclerosis. Generated by immunoSEQ multiplex PCR, the TCRdb table keeps only in-frame clones and is missing some. The table has about 32,000 clones, 80% to 90% seen once. The V and J ends lost 5 bases and 7 bases respectively, with 5 bases between them. This CDR3 has 11 amino acids. In germline, CDR1 is SEHNR, CDR2 FQNEAQ (reference sequence). This TCR came from a female donor with multiple sclerosis, enrolled in a pregnancy study. The rearrangement links TRBV7-9 to TRBJ1-4, with D unresolved. This specimen was CD8+ T cells from peripheral blood mononuclear cells, taken in the third trimester of pregnancy. The CDR3 DNA follows: TGTGCCAGCAGCAACAGTGAAAAACTGTTTTTT. Amino acid sequence: CASSNSEKLFF.